This T cell receptor (beta chain) was sequenced for a study of blood T cell repertoires in COVID-19. The CDR3 contains 14 residues. Germline V lookup: CDR1 SGHTA, CDR2 FQGNSA. Trimming took off 5 bases at V and 3 bases at J, with 13 bases between the two ends. In the case of this clone: The sample contains more than one DNA sequence encoding this CDR3.

Per the original methods: Reference gene primer amplification yielded estimated nucleated cell counts. TCRdb keeps only in-frame clones here, not all; method: immunoSEQ multiplex PCR. That table gives V, J and clone size, and the DNA gave D and trimming. The sample holds around 310,000 clones, around 89% seen once. Seattle researchers signed up patients amid active infection and tracked them longitudinally. This clonotype was obtained from a woman between 40 and 55 years old with COVID-19, enrolled during active disease. This chain connects TRBV7-2 to TRBJ1-2; D perhaps matches TRBD1 (5 bases). The sample comprised peripheral blood. The CDR3 coding sequence is TGTGCCAGCAGCCCCCAGGGAGGGGACTATGGCTACACCTTC. Amino acids: CASSPQGGDYGYTF.